This TCR beta chain is from a study of monozygotic twins with inflammatory bowel disease. With the 5' RACE reads reprocessed, TCRdb shows one record per CDR3 protein and no DNA. This sample's table has some 400,000 distinct CDR3 sequences. The germline V gene encodes CDR1 LGHNA and CDR2 YSLEER. The CDR3 has 19 residues. The V call is TRBV4-3, the J call TRBJ1-6; TCRdb's D call, TRBD1, is unchecked because there is no DNA. The sequenced material came from blood. The clonotype originates from a human donor with ulcerative colitis or Crohn's disease, or a healthy co-twin of an affected twin (not recorded which). CDR3 region: CASSQNRPGKGAIGSPLHF.